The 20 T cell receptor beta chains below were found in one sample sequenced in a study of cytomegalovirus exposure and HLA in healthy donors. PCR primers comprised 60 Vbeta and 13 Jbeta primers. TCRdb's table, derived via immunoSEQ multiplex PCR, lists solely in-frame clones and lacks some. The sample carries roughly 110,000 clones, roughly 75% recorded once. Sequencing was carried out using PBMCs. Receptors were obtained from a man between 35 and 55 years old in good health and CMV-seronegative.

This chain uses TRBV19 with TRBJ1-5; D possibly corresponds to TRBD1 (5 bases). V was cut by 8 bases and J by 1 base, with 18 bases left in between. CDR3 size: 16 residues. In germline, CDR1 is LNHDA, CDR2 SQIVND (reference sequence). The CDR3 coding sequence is TGTGCCAGTTCCGAGGTGGAGGGGTGGAGCAATCAGCCCCAGCATTTT. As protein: CASSEVEGWSNQPQHF.

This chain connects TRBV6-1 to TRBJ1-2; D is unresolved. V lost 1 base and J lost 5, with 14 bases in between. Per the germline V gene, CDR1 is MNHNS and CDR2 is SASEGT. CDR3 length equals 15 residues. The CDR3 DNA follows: TGTGCCAGCAGTGAAGGACCTCCTCCGGGGTATGGCTACACCTTC. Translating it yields CASSEGPPPGYGYTF.

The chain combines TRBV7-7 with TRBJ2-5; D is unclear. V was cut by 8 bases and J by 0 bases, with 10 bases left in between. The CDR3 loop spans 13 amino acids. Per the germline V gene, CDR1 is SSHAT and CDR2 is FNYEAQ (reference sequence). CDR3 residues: CASSFSHQETQYF. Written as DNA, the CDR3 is TGTGCCAGCTCTTTTAGCCACCAAGAGACCCAGTACTTC.

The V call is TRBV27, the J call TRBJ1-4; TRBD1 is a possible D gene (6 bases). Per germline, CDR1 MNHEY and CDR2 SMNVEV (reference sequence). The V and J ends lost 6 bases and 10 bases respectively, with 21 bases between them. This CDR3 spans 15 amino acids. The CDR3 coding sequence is TGTGCCAGCAGACCAACAGGGAATCTACCGGGAAAACTGTTTTTT. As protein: CASRPTGNLPGKLFF.

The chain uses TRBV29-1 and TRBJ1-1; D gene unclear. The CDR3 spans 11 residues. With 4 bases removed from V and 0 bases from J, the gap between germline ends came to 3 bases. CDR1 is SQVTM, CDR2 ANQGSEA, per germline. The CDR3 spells CSVVVNTEAFF. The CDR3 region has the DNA TGCAGCGTTGTCGTGAACACTGAAGCTTTCTTT.

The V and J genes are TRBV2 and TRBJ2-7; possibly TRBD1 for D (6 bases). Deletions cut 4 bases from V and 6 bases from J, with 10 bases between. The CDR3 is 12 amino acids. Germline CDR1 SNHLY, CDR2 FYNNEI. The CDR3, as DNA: TGTGCCAGCAGTGCAGGGGTAATCGAGCAGTACTTC. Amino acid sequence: CASSAGVIEQYF.

CDR3 in amino acids: CASSLRAGGSYEQYF. The DNA for the CDR3 is TGTGCCAGCAGTTTAAGGGCAGGGGGATCCTACGAGCAGTACTTC. The chain carries TRBV27 and TRBJ2-7, with 7 bases fitting TRBD1. The V segment lost 2 bases and the J segment 1 base; nucleotides outside the gene matches: 5. CDR3 length: 15 amino acids. Germline values: CDR1 MNHEY, CDR2 SMNVEV (reference sequence).

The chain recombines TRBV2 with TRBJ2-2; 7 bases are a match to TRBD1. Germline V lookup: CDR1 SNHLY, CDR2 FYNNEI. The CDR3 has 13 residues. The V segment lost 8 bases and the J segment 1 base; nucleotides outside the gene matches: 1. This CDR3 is CASRQGNTGELFF. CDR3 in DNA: TGTGCCAGCCGACAGGGGAACACCGGGGAGCTGTTTTTT.

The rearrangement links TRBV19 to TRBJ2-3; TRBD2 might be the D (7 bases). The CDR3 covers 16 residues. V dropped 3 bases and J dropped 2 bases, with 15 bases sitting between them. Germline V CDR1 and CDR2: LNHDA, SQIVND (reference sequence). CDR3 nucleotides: TGTGCCAGTAGTATTAGGGCGGGGGCCTCCACAGATACGCAGTATTTT. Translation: CASSIRAGASTDTQYF.

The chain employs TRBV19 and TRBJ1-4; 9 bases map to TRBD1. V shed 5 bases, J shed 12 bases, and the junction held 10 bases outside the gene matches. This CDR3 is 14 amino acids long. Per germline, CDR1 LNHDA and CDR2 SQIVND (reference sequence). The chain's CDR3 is CASSQGTGLEELFF. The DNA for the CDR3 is TGTGCCAGTAGTCAAGGGACAGGGCTAGAGGAACTGTTTTTT.

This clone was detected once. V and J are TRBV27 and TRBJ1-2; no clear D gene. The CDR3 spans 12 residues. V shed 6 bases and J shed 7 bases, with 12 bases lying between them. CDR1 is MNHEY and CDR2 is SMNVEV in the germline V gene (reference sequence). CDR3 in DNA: TGTGCCAGCAGGACTTTGGAGGGTGGCTACACCTTC. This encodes CASRTLEGGYTF.

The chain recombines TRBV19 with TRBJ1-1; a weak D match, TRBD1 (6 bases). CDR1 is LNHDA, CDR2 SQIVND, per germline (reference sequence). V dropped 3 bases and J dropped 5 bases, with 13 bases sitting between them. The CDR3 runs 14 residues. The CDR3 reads CASSIPSDRTEAFF. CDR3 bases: TGTGCCAGTAGTATCCCTTCTGACAGGACTGAAGCTTTCTTT.

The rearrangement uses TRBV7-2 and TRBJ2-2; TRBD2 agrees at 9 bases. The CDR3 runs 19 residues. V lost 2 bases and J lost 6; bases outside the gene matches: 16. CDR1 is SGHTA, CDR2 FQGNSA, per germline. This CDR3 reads CASSLTAGGTPTMAGELFF. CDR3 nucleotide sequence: TGTGCCAGCAGCTTAACCGCGGGGGGGACCCCTACGATGGCCGGGGAGCTGTTTTTT.

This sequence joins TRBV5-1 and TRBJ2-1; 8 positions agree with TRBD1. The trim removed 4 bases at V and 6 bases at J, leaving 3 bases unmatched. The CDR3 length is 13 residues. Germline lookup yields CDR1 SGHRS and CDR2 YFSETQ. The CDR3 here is CASSQGASNEQFF. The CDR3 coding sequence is TGCGCCAGCAGCCAGGGGGCGTCCAATGAGCAGTTCTTC. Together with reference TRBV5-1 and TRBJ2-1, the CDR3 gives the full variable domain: KAGVTQTPRYLIKTRGQQVTLSCSPISGHRSVSWYQQTPGQGLQFLFEYFSETQRNKGNFPGRFSGRQFSNSRSEMNVSTLELGDSALYLCASSQGASNEQFFGPGTRLTVL.

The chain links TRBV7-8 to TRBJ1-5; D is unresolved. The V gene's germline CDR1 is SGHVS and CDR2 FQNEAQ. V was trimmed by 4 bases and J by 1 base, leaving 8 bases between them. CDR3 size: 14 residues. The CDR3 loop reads CASSWAKSNQPQHF. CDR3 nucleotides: TGTGCCAGCAGCTGGGCGAAGAGCAATCAGCCCCAGCATTTT. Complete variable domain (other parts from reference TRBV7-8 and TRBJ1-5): GAGVSQSPRYKVAKRGQDVALRCDPISGHVSLFWYQQALGQGPEFLTYFQNEAQLDKSGLPSDRFFAERPEGSVSTLKIQRTQQEDSAVYLCASSWAKSNQPQHFGDGTRLSIL.

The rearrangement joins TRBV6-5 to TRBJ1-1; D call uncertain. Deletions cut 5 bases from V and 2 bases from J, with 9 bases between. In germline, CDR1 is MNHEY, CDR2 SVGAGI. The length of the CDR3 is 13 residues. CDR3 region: CASSTNRNTEAFF. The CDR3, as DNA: TGTGCCAGCAGTACTAACCGTAACACTGAAGCTTTCTTT.

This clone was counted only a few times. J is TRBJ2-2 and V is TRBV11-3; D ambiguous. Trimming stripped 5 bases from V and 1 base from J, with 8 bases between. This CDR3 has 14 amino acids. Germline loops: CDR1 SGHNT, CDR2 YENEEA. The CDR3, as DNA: TGTGCCAGCAGCCTGACGGGGAACACCGGGGAGCTGTTTTTT. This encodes CASSLTGNTGELFF.

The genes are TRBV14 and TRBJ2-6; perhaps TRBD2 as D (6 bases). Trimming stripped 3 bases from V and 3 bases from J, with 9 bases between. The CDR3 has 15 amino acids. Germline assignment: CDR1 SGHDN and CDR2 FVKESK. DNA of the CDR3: TGTGCCAGCAGCCAGGGGAGGTATGGGGCCAACGTCCTGACTTTC. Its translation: CASSQGRYGANVLTF. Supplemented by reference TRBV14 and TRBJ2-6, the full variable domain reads EAGVTQFPSHSVIEKGQTVTLRCDPISGHDNLYWYRRVMGKEIKFLLHFVKESKQDESGMPNNRFLAERTGGTYSTLKVQPAELEDSGVYFCASSQGRYGANVLTFGAGSRLTVL.

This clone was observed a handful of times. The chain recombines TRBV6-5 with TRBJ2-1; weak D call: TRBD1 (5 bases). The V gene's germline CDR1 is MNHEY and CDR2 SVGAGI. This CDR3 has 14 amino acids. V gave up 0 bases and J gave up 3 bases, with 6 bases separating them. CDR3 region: CASSYSTDYNEQFF. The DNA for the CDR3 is TGTGCCAGCAGTTACTCGACAGACTACAATGAGCAGTTCTTC.

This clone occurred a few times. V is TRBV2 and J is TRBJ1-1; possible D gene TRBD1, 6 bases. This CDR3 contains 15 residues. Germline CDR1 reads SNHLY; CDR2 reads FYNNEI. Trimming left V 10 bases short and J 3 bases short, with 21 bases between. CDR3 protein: CAIYGGQGFHTEAFF. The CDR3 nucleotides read TGTGCCATTTACGGGGGGCAGGGTTTCCACACTGAAGCTTTCTTT.